These 3 T cell receptor beta chains share one sample of origin, sequenced in a study of T cell responses to AZD1222 COVID-19 vaccine. Generated by immunoSEQ multiplex PCR, the TCRdb table keeps only in-frame clones and is missing some. The sample shows roughly 150,000 clones, over 75% of them seen only once. Specimen: peripheral blood, collected on day 0 of AZD1222 vaccination. The receptors stem from an adult in good health.

The chain uses TRBV6-6 and TRBJ2-7, with 8 bases fitting TRBD1. The V gene's germline CDR1 is MNHNY and CDR2 SVGAGI (reference sequence). This CDR3 has 16 residues. Trimming took 2 bases from V and 1 from J; bases not matched to a gene: 7. The chain's CDR3 is CASSYATGGPSYEQYF. CDR3 in DNA: TGTGCCAGCAGTTACGCAACAGGGGGACCGTCCTACGAGCAGTACTTC.

The chain recombines TRBV27 with TRBJ2-7, with 8 bases identical to TRBD2. V trimming: 5 bases; J trimming: 9 bases; junction bases outside the gene matches: 3. CDR1 and CDR2 from the germline V gene are MNHEY and SMNVEV (reference sequence). The CDR3 length is 11 residues. The CDR3 DNA follows: TGTGCCAGCAGTCTTAGCGGGGTGCAGTACTTC. Translating it yields CASSLSGVQYF.

CDR3 region: CASSFGYEVTGELFF. The CDR3 DNA reads as TGTGCCAGCAGCTTCGGGTATGAGGTCACCGGGGAGCTGTTTTTT. This chain joins TRBV7-9 and TRBJ2-2; D is uncertain. V lost 3 bases and J 4 bases, leaving 12 bases between the germline ends. CDR1 is SEHNR and CDR2 is FQNEAQ in the germline V gene (reference sequence). There are 15 residues in the CDR3.